This entry features one TCR beta chain sequence. Clones were sequenced by immunoSEQ multiplex PCR, and TCRdb holds only the in-frame ones, with some missing. This table has some 350,000 clones, roughly 70% appearing once. The sample originates from a study of shared clonotypes between healthy human individuals. Germline-derived CDR1 and CDR2 are SGHDT and YYEEEE. The CDR3 spans 15 residues. V gave up 0 bases and J gave up 6 bases, with 14 bases separating them. The sample comprised memory CD4+ T cells sorted from blood. Subset defined: CD45RA-negative fraction. The gene calls are TRBV5-6 and TRBJ2-3; D perhaps matches TRBD2 (5 bases). This clonotype was obtained from a man aged 25-45 years in good health. The CDR3 loop reads CASSLDGVGSDTQYF. CDR3 in DNA: TGTGCCAGCAGCTTGGATGGGGTTGGGAGTGATACGCAGTATTTT.